The source of this T cell receptor (beta chain) is a study of long-term antiretroviral therapy in people with HIV. After removal of 5 bases from V and 7 bases from J, the junction contained 6 bases not matched to a gene. CDR3 length: 14 residues. Germline V gives CDR1 SGHTA, CDR2 FQGNSA. At the survey level, the v3.0 immunoSEQ assay was run. Clones were read by immunoSEQ multiplex PCR, and TCRdb kept only the in-frame ones, dropping some. The table has 30,000 to 35,000 clones, around 97% seen once. The chain joins TRBV7-2 to TRBJ2-4; 9 bases are shared with TRBD1. The specimen was unsorted PBMCs, collected 6.9 years after starting antiretroviral therapy. This receptor was obtained from a man aged 25 to 40 with HIV. The CDR3 here is CASSVGQGRNIQYF. In nucleotides, the CDR3 is TGTGCCAGCAGCGTAGGACAGGGGAGGAACATTCAGTACTTC.